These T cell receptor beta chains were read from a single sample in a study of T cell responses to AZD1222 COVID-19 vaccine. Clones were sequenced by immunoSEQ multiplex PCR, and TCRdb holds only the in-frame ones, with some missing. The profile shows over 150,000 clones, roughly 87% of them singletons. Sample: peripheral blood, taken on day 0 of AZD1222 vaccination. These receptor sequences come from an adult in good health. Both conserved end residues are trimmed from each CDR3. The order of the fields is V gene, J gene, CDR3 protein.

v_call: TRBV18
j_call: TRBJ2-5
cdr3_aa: ASSQAGTLD

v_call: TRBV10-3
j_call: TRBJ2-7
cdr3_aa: AISPRDSLREQY

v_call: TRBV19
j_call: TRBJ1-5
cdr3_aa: ASSMGDRGEQPQH

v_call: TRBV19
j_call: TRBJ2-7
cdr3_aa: ASSLYRTGGIYEQY

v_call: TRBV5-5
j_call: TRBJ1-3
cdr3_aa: ASSLLLVGYGNTIY

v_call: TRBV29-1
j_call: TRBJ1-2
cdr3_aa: SVELTGRRGYT

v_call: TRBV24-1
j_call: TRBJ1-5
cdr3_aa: ATSDPDSPYQPQH

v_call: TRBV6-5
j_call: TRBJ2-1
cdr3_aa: ASSMSTSTYNEQF

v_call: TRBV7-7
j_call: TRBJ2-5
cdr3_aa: ASSLESAGGGKTQY

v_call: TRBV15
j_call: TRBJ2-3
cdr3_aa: ATSRGSVEADTQY

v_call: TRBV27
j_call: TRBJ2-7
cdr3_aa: ASGRKSYEQY